This paragraph covers one T cell receptor (beta chain) sequence. Germline V lookup: CDR1 SGDLS, CDR2 YYNGEE. The V end lost 0 bases, the J end lost 0 bases, and 11 bases lay between the germline ends. CDR3 size: 16 residues. Per the authors' pipeline: From reference gene primer amplification, estimates of nucleated cell counts were derived. TCRdb's copy holds only in-frame clones and misses some; the assay was immunoSEQ multiplex PCR. V, J and clone size are those of that table, while D and trimming were read from the DNA. The table lists about 30,000 clones, roughly nine tenths of them singletons. These data come from a study of blood T cell repertoires in COVID-19. About the research overall: COVID-19 samples collected from the United States, Italy and Spain covered acute and convalescent phases. Sample material is recorded as cDNA or gDNA derived from T cells, B-cell-depleted T cells, or PBMCs.

The sample consisted of peripheral blood. The J gene is TRBJ2-3, the V gene TRBV9; D is ambiguous. The clonotype comes from a human donor with active COVID-19. The donor label of this sample is uncertain. The CDR3 coding sequence is TGTGCCAGCAGCGTAGGATTTGGCGGTAGCACAGATACGCAGTATTTT. This codes for CASSVGFGGSTDTQYF.